This T cell receptor beta chain was sequenced in a study of blood T cell repertoires in COVID-19. Study-level information: Material from acute and convalescent COVID-19 was sourced from the United States, Italy and Spain. The analysed material was cDNA or gDNA that came from T cells, B-cell-depleted T cells, or PBMCs.

Original analysis: By means of reference gene primer amplification, nucleated cell counts were estimated. The data were produced by immunoSEQ multiplex PCR, yet TCRdb's version contains in-frame clones alone and is incomplete. The V and J calls and clone size are taken from that table; D and trimming were inferred from the DNA. In the table there are 70,000 or so clones, 88% of which are singletons. The sample holds one count of this clone. This CDR3 is built from 14 residues. Germline loops: CDR1 SEHNR, CDR2 FQNEAQ (reference sequence). Germline trimming cut 8 bases from V and 6 bases from J; bases unmatched to any gene: 11.

The source is a human donor in a cohort sampled during active COVID-19. This chain connects TRBV7-9 to TRBJ2-3; 7 bases match TRBD1. The sequenced sample consisted of peripheral blood. CDR3 sequence (DNA): TGTGCCAGCGAACCTCGAGGGGGCGAGGATACGCAGTATTTT. This gives the protein CASEPRGGEDTQYF.